This T cell receptor (beta chain) derives from a study of cytomegalovirus exposure and HLA in healthy donors (dated by TCRdb to 2016 to 2017). Context from the whole study: According to an earlier analysis of around 600 of the donors, some 170 million T cells yielded some 120 million unique TCR beta sequences and about 280 Gb of sequence data. Donor age, sex, ethnicity and CMV serostatus were compiled together with the repertoire data. An early release covering 500 to 750 HLA-typed donors comprised about 300 gigabases of sequencing data and tens of millions of unique TCR sequences. A later analysis re-examined previously published TCR beta repertoires from just over 650 donors and added high-resolution HLA genotyping to investigate patterns of TCR occurrence. Every discovery cohort repertoire had been produced on one sequencing platform. A later genetic analysis used genome-wide SNP genotypes for about 60% of the roughly 700 donors, treating that subset as a discovery cohort. Along with the 666-subject first cohort, a separate validation cohort of roughly 110 different subjects was used. Of the roughly 430 genotyped donors, 81% fell in the genetic ancestry cluster associated with self-reported Caucasian donors. An earlier analysis of several hundred of the donors applied high-throughput TCR beta sequencing to assess whether each TCR beta V gene segment acted as functional or pseudogenic. HLA typing included class I and class II loci at four-digit resolution. The study was designed to test whether signatures of past pathogen exposure could be identified by cataloging public T cell receptors. To predict cytomegalovirus infection status, the study combined high-throughput TCR immunosequencing, statistical association of individual TCRs with disease status, and machine learning. Five DR-DQ haplotypes were handled as single units for association and clustering, since linkage in the cohort was strong. The study profiled the T cell repertoires of 666 subjects by immunosequencing and related them to cytomegalovirus serostatus. Among some 400 genotyped donors of the cohort, an average of approximately 230,000 unique TCR beta nucleotide sequences were sequenced per donor, roughly a sixth of them non-productive. The later analysis used no new phenotypic data to find candidate immune exposures, relying instead on TCR beta sequences and their occurrence across donors. Typing coverage differed by locus: A, B, C, DRB1 and DQB1 were typed in roughly 629-630 donors, DQA1 in about 550, DPA1 in around 610, and DPB1 in just under 480.

Regarding this clone: Its cognate antigen has yet to be identified. No qualities accompany the bases; no much larger clone lies one base away.

The cohort was made up of roughly 670 healthy bone marrow donors. All cohort members were sampled while nominally healthy, although unrecorded immune exposures were likely present. The donor was CMV seronegative and was included in the group of 352 seronegative cohort members. A peripheral blood sample was provided by each donor, and peripheral blood mononuclear cells were used for TCR beta sequencing. Genomic DNA extraction from the blood cell samples was performed with the Qiagen DNeasy Blood Extraction Kit. Overall study outcomes, separate from this receptor: The presence/absence analyses assumed that sequencing depth was roughly uniform across donors, and that assumption may not be true. In a later analysis, HLA-associated TCR beta chains were found to be more clonally expanded and to have lower generation probabilities than equally common non-associated chains. Correlated functional status among segregating V segments might reflect linkage disequilibrium, but an unknown experimental factor could not be ruled out. A further reported finding was that TCR beta sequences accurately predicted the HLA-A and HLA-B alleles for most subjects in the first cohort. Cytomegalovirus status was reported to be diagnosed by the classifier with high specificity and sensitivity in both the original and validation cohorts. According to the authors, the approach could potentially be generalized to other disease states and immunological phenotypes. For the cohort, immune exposure information was limited to CMV serostatus. The study gave a list of some 150 TCR beta chains associated with cytomegalovirus. Assigning TCR associations to individual alleles was difficult when HLA alleles, especially DR and DQ, strongly co-occurred. A group of highly shared sequence variants was considered likely to be a technical artifact of the sequencing pipeline. Specific HLA alleles were associated with more than 15,000 TCR beta sequences at a false discovery rate of 0.05 in a later analysis. In a later analysis, TCR association rates were found to vary across HLA loci, with the most associated TCRs seen for DRB1 alleles and the fewest for HLA-C alleles. According to a later analysis, most CMV-associated TCR beta chains appeared to be HLA-restricted, and the HLA associations seemed to be driven largely by CMV exposure. The cohort was sequenced for TCR beta chains only, and without alpha or paired-chain data the features that could be detected were limited. In an earlier analysis of some 550 of the donors, most TCR beta V segments were observed in productive rearrangements about 87% or about 30% of the time, broadly matching IMGT annotations. Compared with the roughly 720-donor mean, donors in an Asian-associated ancestry cluster had fewer N-insertions in productive TCRs, according to a later genetic analysis. Across donors, most TCR sequences were observed very rarely, whereas some public TCRs were present in many individuals. In a later analysis, several top co-occurrence clusters were reported to appear linked to parvovirus B19, influenza, CMV and Epstein-Barr virus. Because some donors lacked HLA typing at each locus, the association tests relied only on the typed subset. Three of the identified cytomegalovirus-associated TCR beta chains were confirmed in vitro to be specific for cytomegalovirus antigens. Some 15 rarely observed V segments, including chromosome 9 orphons, were excluded from the earlier analysis of some 590 of the donors because counts were too low. V-gene and J-gene trimming of TCR beta chains was associated with a missense DCLRE1C variant in a later genetic analysis, and the association was replicated in an independent cohort.

The protocol used for the library was the immunoSEQ multiplex PCR assay. A mixture of 60 forward primers for TCR Vbeta segments and 13 reverse primers for TCR Jbeta segments was used in the multiplex PCR. Amplification of the CDR3 region of rearranged TCR beta genes was performed with a multiplex PCR assay on genomic DNA. The Illumina HiSeq System was used to sequence the amplified TCR beta libraries as 87-base-pair reads. The study's processing was this. A later analysis tallied some 79 million unique TCR beta chains across the 666 repertoires, and about 10 million of those chains were shared by two or more donors. A nearest-neighbor algorithm error-corrected the raw reads and collapsed the reads into unique sequences, merging closely related sequences to remove PCR and sequencing errors. Alignment of CDR3 sequences to IMGT reference sequences was used to assign V, D and J gene segments. For a sequence to be retained, a match of at least six nucleotides was required to both a V gene segment and a J gene segment. A rearrangement counted as productive if the CDR3 had no stop codons and remained in frame with V and J, and every other rearrangement counted as non-productive. CDR3 was defined according to IMGT convention as the region running from the second conserved V-encoded cysteine to the conserved J-encoded phenylalanine. In an earlier analysis of more than 550 of the donors, sequences lacking an unambiguous match to a single V gene segment were excluded. In an earlier analysis of 587 of the donors, a V segment was called functional when productive rearrangements were above 56.7%, and segregating when the standard deviation between donors exceeded 5%. A statistical classification framework was built for diagnosing cytomegalovirus status from the catalog of TCR beta chain sequences. In a later analysis, TCR nucleotide sequences were compared against IMGT/GENE-DB human TR gene sequences so that V and J genes could be assigned. A later analysis assigned CDR3 sequences and most-parsimonious VDJ recombination scenarios with the TCRdist pipeline. In a later analysis, each TCR beta chain was defined by its CDR3 amino acid sequence together with its V-gene family, and reads lacking a unique V-gene family were excluded. As a way to deal with suspected cross-contamination and a sequencing artifact, a later analysis dropped roughly 620 nucleotide sequences that were highly shared and had low generation probability. A later analysis calculated a clonal expansion index for each public chain from normalized within-repertoire ranks of inferred template counts. In a later analysis, generation probabilities were computed using a VDJ recombination model fitted to out-of-frame rearrangements, and the results were checked against IGoR. A later analysis scored TCR-TCR, TCR-HLA and TCR-CMV co-occurrence with hypergeometric tests, applying a repertoire-size bias correction to TCR pairs. In a later analysis, false discovery rates were estimated by permuting HLA or CMV assignments 20 times. In a later analysis, co-occurring TCRs were grouped with DBSCAN, and TCRdist sequence similarity was added when clustering was performed within HLA-allele-positive subsets. Repertoires with fewer than 30,000 or more than 120,000 public chains, plus five repertoires with anomalous nucleotide sharing, were excluded from co-occurrence clustering. In its TCRdb copy, this immuneACCESS table keeps in-frame sequences only and misses some clones. Where compared with another copy, unresolved V genes explain less than half of these, and the others have no known cause. That table supplies the V and J calls and clone size; D and trimming were determined from the DNA. A total of about 130,000 clones appear in this sample, just over 75% of them only once. Jointly, the top ten make up around 1.9% of the sample.

Sequenced input: PBMCs. The receptor comes from a woman in her forties or fifties in good health and CMV-seronegative.

The CDR3 here reads CASSTNRGETQYF. The DNA reads as follows: TGTGCCAGTAGTACAAACCGGGGGGAGACCCAGTACTTC. Rearrangement joined TRBV19 to TRBJ2-5, with TRBD2 perhaps the D gene, on 6 matching bases. The germline ends are 11 bases apart after V is trimmed by 4 bases and J by 5 bases. The germline V gene (reference sequence) gives CDR1 as LNHDA and CDR2 as SQIVND. The CDR3 measures 13 amino acids from cysteine to phenylalanine. Only the CDR3 DNA is retained, 39 bases long and in frame from the first base.